This T cell receptor beta chain was identified during a study of T cells in Graves' hyperthyroidism and ophthalmopathy. Study conclusions and caveats: It was a median approximately 7.1 months before onset that the model predicted ophthalmopathy. Most thyroid clonotypes expanded above 0.001 were also detected in blood.

Hyperthyroidism had been newly diagnosed in patients aged 18 to 65, and its duration was under 2 months. Template material for amplifying TCR beta CDR3 regions consisted of RNA transcripts. TCR CDR3 underwent first-round RT-PCR with the HTBI primer set. TCRdb re-called the multiplex PCR reads through MiXCR, storing one row per CDR3 protein. Among roughly 380,000 distinct CDR3 sequences listed, over 15% were seen once. This clonotype was counted at least ten times. Its specificity is unknown. The origin of this receptor is a woman aged 18-30 years with Graves' hyperthyroidism. The sample comprised blood.

CDR3 region: CASSQAALQGGSHEQYF. The CDR3 DNA follows: TGCGCCAGCAGCCAAGCCGCCCTACAAGGTGGCAGCCACGAGCAGTACTTC. The chain uses TRBV4-1 and TRBJ2-7; no definite D call. In germline, CDR1 is MGHRA, CDR2 YSYEKL. The CDR3 sequence is 17 residues long. Trimming cost V 1 base and J 5 bases, with 21 bases left between them.